These 21 T cell receptor beta chains originate from one sample sequenced in a study of cytomegalovirus exposure and HLA in healthy donors. The PCR had 60 Vbeta and 13 Jbeta primers. TCRdb keeps only in-frame clones here, not all; method: immunoSEQ multiplex PCR. Here the sample spans 130,000 or so clones, 60% to 80% being singletons. Sequencing was done on a sample of PBMCs. These receptors came from a woman aged 60-75 years in good health and CMV-seronegative.

The chain is built from TRBV2 and TRBJ2-3; tentative D call: TRBD2 (6 bases). The germline V gene encodes CDR1 SNHLY and CDR2 FYNNEI. Trimming shortened V by 2 bases and J by 2 bases, and 11 bases separated the two germline ends. The CDR3 spans 15 residues. The CDR3 loop reads CASSEPGDPTDTQYF. The CDR3 DNA reads TGTGCCAGCAGTGAACCGGGAGATCCCACAGATACGCAGTATTTT.

This chain uses TRBV4-2 with TRBJ1-5; D is undetermined. CDR3 size: 16 residues. CDR1 is LGHNA and CDR2 is YNFKEQ in the germline V gene. Trimming pared 0 bases from V and 7 bases from J, leaving 16 bases between. The CDR3 loop is CASSQEWALWKQPQHF. The CDR3 DNA is TGTGCCAGCAGCCAAGAATGGGCTTTATGGAAACAGCCCCAGCATTTT.

The rearrangement uses TRBV19 and TRBJ1-2; possibly TRBD1 for D (6 bases). The CDR3 is made up of 15 amino acids. Trimming shortened V by 3 bases and J by 3 bases, and 14 bases separated the two germline ends. The germline gives CDR1 LNHDA, CDR2 SQIVND (reference sequence). This chain's CDR3 is CASSITGTGDYGYTF. In DNA form, the CDR3 reads TGTGCCAGTAGTATCACAGGGACGGGCGACTATGGCTACACCTTC.

The chain has TRBV30 and TRBJ1-1; D gene uncertain. The CDR3 runs to 13 residues. Germline values: CDR1 GTSNPN, CDR2 SVGIG (reference sequence). V was pared by 2 bases and J by 1 base, with 8 bases between. The CDR3 reads CAWSSTRNTEAFF. The DNA for the CDR3 is TGTGCCTGGAGTTCAACGCGGAACACTGAAGCTTTCTTT.

This sequence joins TRBV19 and TRBJ2-7; 8 bases match TRBD1. V trimming: 1 base; J trimming: 4 bases; junction bases outside the gene matches: 6. Per the germline V gene, CDR1 is LNHDA and CDR2 is SQIVND (reference sequence). There are 15 residues in the CDR3. DNA of the CDR3: TGTGCCAGTAGTATAGCAGGACAGGGTCGGTACGAGCAGTACTTC. This sequence encodes CASSIAGQGRYEQYF.

The chain employs TRBV28 and TRBJ2-2, with D unresolved. Trimming cost V 7 bases and J 2 bases, with 8 bases left between them. The CDR3 consists of 13 residues. The germline gives CDR1 MDHEN, CDR2 SYDVKM. As DNA, the CDR3 is TGTGCCAGCATGAGAGCAAACACCGGGGAGCTGTTTTTT. Protein product: CASMRANTGELFF.

In its sample, this clone was seen a few times. This chain links TRBV7-9 with TRBJ2-1; 15 bases are shared with TRBD2. After removal of 5 bases from V and 6 bases from J, the junction contained 8 bases not matched to a gene. Per germline, CDR1 SEHNR and CDR2 FQNEAQ (reference sequence). This CDR3 contains 17 residues. The CDR3 DNA sequence: TGTGCCAGCAGCAGGGGACTAGCGGGAGGAGGTTCCAATGAGCAGTTCTTC. Its translation is CASSRGLAGGGSNEQFF.

The genes are TRBV5-1 and TRBJ2-5; 8 bases agree with TRBD1. Trimming took 4 bases from V and 4 from J; bases not matched to a gene: 3. The CDR3 is 13 residues long. Germline V gene lookup returns CDR1 SGHRS and CDR2 YFSETQ. In DNA form, the CDR3 reads TGCGCCAGCAGCCTGGGACAGGCAGAGACCCAGTACTTC. Translating it yields CASSLGQAETQYF.

The chain couples TRBV9 to TRBJ1-2; 7 bases agree with TRBD1. The CDR3 covers 14 residues. From germline, CDR1 is SGDLS and CDR2 YYNGEE. V was clipped by 4 bases and J by 8 bases; unmatched bases: 11. CDR3 residues: CASSPRQGGWGYTF. The CDR3 DNA reads as TGTGCCAGCAGCCCCCGGCAAGGGGGCTGGGGCTACACCTTC.

This sequence joins TRBV5-6 and TRBJ2-3, with 7 positions matching TRBD2. Germline V gene sequence: CDR1 SGHDT, CDR2 YYEEEE. This CDR3 spans 14 amino acids. The V gene end was trimmed by 7 bases and the J gene end by 4 bases; junction bases not matched to a gene: 9. CDR3 sequence reads: CASRNRGSADTQYF. As DNA, the CDR3 is TGTGCCAGCCGAAACCGCGGGAGTGCAGATACGCAGTATTTT.

The rearrangement links TRBV9 to TRBJ2-2; TRBD1 might be the D (6 bases). This CDR3 spans 15 amino acids. CDR1 SGDLS and CDR2 YYNGEE come from the germline V gene. V dropped 4 bases and J dropped 1 base, with 11 bases sitting between them. The CDR3 is CASSRDTLNTGELFF. CDR3 in DNA: TGTGCCAGCAGCCGGGACACCTTGAACACCGGGGAGCTGTTTTTT.

The chain uses TRBV5-1 and TRBJ1-1; possible D gene TRBD1, 6 bases. CDR3 length: 15 residues. Between the trimmed V and J ends, which lost 3 bases and 5 bases, there was a span of 17 bases. Germline-derived CDR1 and CDR2 are SGHRS and YFSETQ. The CDR3 region has the DNA TGCGCCAGCAGCTGGGGCCGGGGGGGCCAAACTGAAGCTTTCTTT. The encoded protein is CASSWGRGGQTEAFF.

The chain carries TRBV7-3 and TRBJ2-3; 11 bases line up with TRBD2. Germline CDR1 reads SGHTA; CDR2 reads FQGTGA. V trimming: 5 bases; J trimming: 3 bases; junction bases outside the gene matches: 4. This CDR3 is built from 15 residues. The CDR3 region is CASSISGGETDTQYF. CDR3 DNA sequence: TGTGCCAGCAGCATTAGCGGGGGGGAAACAGATACGCAGTATTTT.

This clone was counted only a few times. J is TRBJ2-1 and V is TRBV5-1; TRBD1 matches 10 bases. CDR1 is SGHRS, CDR2 YFSETQ, per germline. The CDR3 has 15 amino acids. The J segment lost 9 bases and the V segment lost 0 bases, leaving 6 bases of the junction unmatched. The CDR3 spells CASSLGDRGNGEQFF. CDR3 DNA: TGCGCCAGCAGCTTGGGGGACAGGGGAAACGGTGAGCAGTTCTTC.

The CDR3 loop is CASTRQGASYNSPLHF. CDR3 DNA sequence: TGTGCCAGCACCCGACAGGGGGCGTCCTATAATTCACCCCTCCACTTT. The chain carries TRBV28 and TRBJ1-6; 10 bases map to TRBD1. The CDR3 totals 16 residues. Germline loops: CDR1 MDHEN, CDR2 SYDVKM. V lost 7 bases and J lost 1; bases outside the gene matches: 4.

This chain uses TRBV7-9 with TRBJ1-5; D might be TRBD1 (6 bases). CDR3 length equals 15 residues. Germline CDR1 and CDR2: SEHNR and FQNEAQ (reference sequence). The germline V and J ends were trimmed by 1 base and 7 bases, with 14 bases remaining between them. The CDR3 coding sequence is TGTGCCAGCAGCTTAGTTGGGGGGGCGGGGCAGCCCCAGCATTTT. Translating it yields CASSLVGGAGQPQHF.

This clone appeared once. The chain employs TRBV5-1 and TRBJ2-1, with 7 bases that match TRBD1. Germline CDR1 SGHRS, CDR2 YFSETQ. This CDR3 is built from 16 residues. V lost 0 bases, J lost 0 bases, and 3 bases stayed unmatched. The CDR3 bases are TGCGCCAGCAGCTTGGGACAGGGCCACTCCTACAATGAGCAGTTCTTC. Its translation is CASSLGQGHSYNEQFF.

V and J are TRBV7-9 and TRBJ1-3, with 7 bases fitting TRBD1. Trimming removed 5 bases from V and 0 bases from J; junction bases left unmatched: 7. This CDR3 spans 16 amino acids. Germline-derived CDR1 and CDR2 are SEHNR and FQNEAQ (reference sequence). The CDR3 coding sequence is TGTGCCAGCAGCCTGTGGACAGGCACCTCTGGAAACACCATATATTTT. It encodes CASSLWTGTSGNTIYF.

This chain connects TRBV5-1 to TRBJ2-3; 8 bases agree with TRBD2. The CDR3 extends over 16 amino acids. Losses at the gene ends were 2 bases for V and 1 base for J; bases not matched to a gene: 6. CDR1 is SGHRS, CDR2 YFSETQ, per germline. The CDR3 reads CASSLPVAGRTDTQYF. The DNA of the CDR3 is TGCGCCAGCAGCTTACCCGTAGCGGGGCGCACAGATACGCAGTATTTT.

This clone was seen only a few times. The chain has TRBV19 and TRBJ2-1; 15 bases agree with TRBD2. CDR3 length: 20 amino acids. Germline V gene lookup returns CDR1 LNHDA and CDR2 SQIVND (reference sequence). Losses at the gene ends were 1 base for V and 0 bases for J; bases not matched to a gene: 7. CDR3 in amino acids: CASSIGGLAGGTSSYNEQFF. The CDR3 DNA follows: TGTGCCAGTAGTATAGGGGGACTAGCGGGGGGCACAAGCTCCTACAATGAGCAGTTCTTC.

V usage is TRBV28 and J usage is TRBJ2-6; no clear D gene. Germline assignment: CDR1 MDHEN and CDR2 SYDVKM. The V end was cut by 5 bases, the J end by 2 bases, with 16 bases between. This CDR3 has 17 residues. The DNA for the CDR3 is TGTGCCAGCAGTCCGCTGTTCGGCGGCCCTGGGGCCAACGTCCTGACTTTC. Protein: CASSPLFGGPGANVLTF.